Described below is a single TCR beta chain sequence and its context. Its antigen is undetermined. The sample belongs to a study of T-cell memory formation after mild COVID-19. The study, taken as a whole, reports: Clones shrinking between day 15 and 85 showed a balanced CD4/CD8 split, and those that grew later tilted toward CD4+.

V lost 4 bases and J lost 4; bases outside the gene matches: 6. CDR3 size: 16 residues. The germline V gene encodes CDR1 LGHDT and CDR2 YNNKEL (reference sequence). From the 5' RACE reads, TCRdb called clonotypes with MiXCR, one entry per CDR3 protein. The sample includes approximately 480,000 distinct CDR3 sequences, 15% to 20% of them seen just once. Sequencing was carried out using PBMCs or a T cell subset sorted from them (not recorded which). The chain recombines TRBV3-1 with TRBJ2-1, with TRBD2 matching 11 bases. The receptor comes from an adult woman who had mild COVID-19 (a few samples of this study predate the infection). Cell type and time point are not known. CDR3 coding DNA: TGTGCCAGCAGCCCTGGCGGGACTAGCGGATACAATGAGCAGTTCTTC. Translated, it gives CASSPGGTSGYNEQFF.